This T cell receptor beta chain was captured by sequencing in a study of identical twins. Study-level findings and limits: Cord blood beta clonotypes present at high abundance carried fewer insertions; no such pattern appeared in memory repertoires. Partial confounding of zero-insertion analyses by invariant MAIT and iNKT cells was possible.

Remarks on this clonotype: Its cognate antigen is unknown.

A universal primer site was added by template switching, and unique molecular identifiers were carried by the cDNA. From the 5' RACE reads, TCRdb called clonotypes with MiXCR, one entry per CDR3 protein. The sample consists of 700,000 or so distinct CDR3 sequences, approximately 9% of them appearing once. This sample also appeared in a second study, on yellow fever vaccine responses in identical twins. That work adds: Reportedly, twins showed a vaccine T cell response that looked partly convergent and partly personalized.

Sequenced sample: PBMCs. This sequence was found in a young woman in good health.

The CDR3 nucleotides read TGTGCCACCAGCAGAGATACTGACAGTATCGAGGTCATTCAGTACTTC. Translation: CATSRDTDSIEVIQYF. The chain is built from TRBV15 and TRBJ2-4; TRBD1 might be the D (5 bases). From germline, CDR1 is LNHNV and CDR2 YYDKDF (reference sequence). Deletions cut 0 bases from V and 9 bases from J, with 18 bases between. This CDR3 has 16 amino acids.